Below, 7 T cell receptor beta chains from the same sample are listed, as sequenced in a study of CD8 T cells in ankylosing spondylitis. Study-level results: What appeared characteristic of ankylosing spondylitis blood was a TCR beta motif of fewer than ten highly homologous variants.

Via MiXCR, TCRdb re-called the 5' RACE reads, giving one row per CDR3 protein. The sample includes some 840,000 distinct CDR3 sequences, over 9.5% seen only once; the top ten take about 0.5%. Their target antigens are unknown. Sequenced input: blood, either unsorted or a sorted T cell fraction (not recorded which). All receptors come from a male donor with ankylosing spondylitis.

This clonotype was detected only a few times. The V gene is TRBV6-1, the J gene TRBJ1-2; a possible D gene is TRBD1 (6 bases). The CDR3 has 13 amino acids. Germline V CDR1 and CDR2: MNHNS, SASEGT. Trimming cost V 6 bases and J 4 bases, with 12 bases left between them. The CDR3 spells CASRRTDPYGYTF. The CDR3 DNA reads TGTGCCAGCAGACGGACAGACCCCTATGGCTACACCTTC.

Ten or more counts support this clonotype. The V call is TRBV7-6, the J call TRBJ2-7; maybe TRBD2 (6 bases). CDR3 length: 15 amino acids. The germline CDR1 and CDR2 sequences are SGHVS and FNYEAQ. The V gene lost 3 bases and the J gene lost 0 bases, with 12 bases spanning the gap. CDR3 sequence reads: CASSFWDSNSYEQYF. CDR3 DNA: TGTGCCAGCAGCTTTTGGGACTCCAACTCCTACGAGCAGTACTTC.

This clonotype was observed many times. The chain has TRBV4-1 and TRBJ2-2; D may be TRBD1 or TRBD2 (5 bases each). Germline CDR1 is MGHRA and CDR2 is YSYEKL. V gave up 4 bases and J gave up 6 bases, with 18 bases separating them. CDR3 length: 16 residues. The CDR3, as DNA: TGCGCCAGCAGCCCACGGACCGAGGGGACCGCCGGGGAGCTGTTTTTT. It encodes CASSPRTEGTAGELFF.

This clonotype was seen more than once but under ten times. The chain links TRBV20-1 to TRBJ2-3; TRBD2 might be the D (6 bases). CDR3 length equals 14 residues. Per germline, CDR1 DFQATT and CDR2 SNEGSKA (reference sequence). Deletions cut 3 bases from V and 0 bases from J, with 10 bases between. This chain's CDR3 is CSARERVSTDTQYF. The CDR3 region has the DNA TGCAGTGCTAGGGAGCGGGTGAGCACAGATACGCAGTATTTT.

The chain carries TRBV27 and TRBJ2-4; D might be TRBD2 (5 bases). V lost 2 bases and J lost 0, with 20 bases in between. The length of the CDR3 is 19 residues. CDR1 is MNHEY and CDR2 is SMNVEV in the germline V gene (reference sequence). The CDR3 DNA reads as TGTGCCAGCAGTTTAGGAGGCCTTGCGAGACCCTTAGCCAAAAACATTCAGTACTTC. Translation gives CASSLGGLARPLAKNIQYF.

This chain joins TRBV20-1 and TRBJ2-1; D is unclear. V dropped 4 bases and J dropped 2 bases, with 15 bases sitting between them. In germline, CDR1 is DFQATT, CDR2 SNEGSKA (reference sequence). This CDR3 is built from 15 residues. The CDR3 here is CSATGFGGPYNEQFF. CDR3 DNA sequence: TGCAGTGCTACCGGATTTGGCGGACCCTACAATGAGCAGTTCTTC.

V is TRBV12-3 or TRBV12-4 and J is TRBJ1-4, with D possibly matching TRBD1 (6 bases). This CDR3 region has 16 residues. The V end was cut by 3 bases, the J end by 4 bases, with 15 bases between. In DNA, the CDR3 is TGTGCCAGCAGTTTGTCCCGGACAGCGATTAATGAAAAACTGTTTTTT. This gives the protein CASSLSRTAINEKLFF.